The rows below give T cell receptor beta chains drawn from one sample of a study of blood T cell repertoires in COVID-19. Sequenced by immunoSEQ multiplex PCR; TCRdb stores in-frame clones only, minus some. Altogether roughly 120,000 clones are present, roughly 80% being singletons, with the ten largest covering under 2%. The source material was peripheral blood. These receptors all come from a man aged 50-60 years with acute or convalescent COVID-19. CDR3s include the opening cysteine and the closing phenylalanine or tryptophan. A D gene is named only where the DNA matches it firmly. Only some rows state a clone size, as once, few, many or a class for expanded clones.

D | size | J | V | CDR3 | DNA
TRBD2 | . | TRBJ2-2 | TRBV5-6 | CASSSYRGGLAGVAGELFF | TGTGCCAGCAGCTCCTACAGGGGAGGACTAGCGGGGGTTGCCGGGGAGCTGTTTTTT
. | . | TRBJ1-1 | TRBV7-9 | CASSRRENTEAFF | TGTGCCAGCTCCCGAAGAGAGAACACTGAAGCTTTCTTT
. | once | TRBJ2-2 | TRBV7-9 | CASSFGTSNTGELFF | TGTGCCAGCAGCTTTGGGACATCGAACACCGGGGAGCTGTTTTTT
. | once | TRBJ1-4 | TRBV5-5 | CASSPQAQFNEKLFF | TGTGCCAGCAGCCCCCAAGCGCAGTTTAATGAAAAACTGTTTTTT
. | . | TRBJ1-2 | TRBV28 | CASSLRGHYPERYTF | TGTGCCAGCAGTTTGAGAGGACATTACCCGGAGCGCTACACCTTC
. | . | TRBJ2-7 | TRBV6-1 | CASSEASPRAYEQYF | TGTGCCAGCAGTGAAGCATCTCCCAGGGCTTACGAGCAGTACTTC
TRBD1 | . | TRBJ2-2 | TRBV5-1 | CASSFGQGRAGELFF | TGCGCCAGCAGCTTCGGACAGGGTCGAGCCGGGGAGCTGTTTTTT
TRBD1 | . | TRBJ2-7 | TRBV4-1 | CASSQAKGQLYEQYF | TGCGCCAGCAGCCAAGCAAAGGGACAGCTCTACGAGCAGTACTTC
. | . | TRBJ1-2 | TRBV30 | CAWSRDYGYTF | TGTGCCTGGAGCCGGGACTATGGCTACACCTTC
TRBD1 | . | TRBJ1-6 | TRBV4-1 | CASSQEKTGGRSPLHF | TGCGCCAGCAGCCAAGAGAAAACAGGGGGCAGGTCACCCCTCCACTTT
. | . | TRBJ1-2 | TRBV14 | CASSQDISGSDGYTF | TGTGCCAGCAGCCAAGATATATCAGGGTCGGATGGCTACACCTTC
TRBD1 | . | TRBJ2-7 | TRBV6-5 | CASIGGQGFYEQYF | TGTGCCAGCATCGGGGGACAGGGTTTTTACGAGCAGTACTTC
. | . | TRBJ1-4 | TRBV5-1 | CASSLEGRGNEKLFF | TGCGCCAGCAGCTTGGAAGGACGGGGGAATGAAAAACTGTTTTTT
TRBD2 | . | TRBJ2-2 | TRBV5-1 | CASSPAGGNTGELFF | TGCGCCAGCAGCCCGGCGGGGGGGAACACCGGGGAGCTGTTTTTT
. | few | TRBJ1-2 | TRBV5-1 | CASSREQVRYGYTF | TGCGCCAGCAGCCGGGAGCAGGTCCGCTATGGCTACACCTTC
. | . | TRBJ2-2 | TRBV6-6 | CASSSNRVKTGELFF | TGTGCCAGCAGTTCCAACAGGGTTAAGACCGGGGAGCTGTTTTTT
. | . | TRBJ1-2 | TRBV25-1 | CASSVHGQSMGGYTF | TGTGCCAGCAGTGTCCACGGACAGTCCATGGGTGGCTACACCTTC
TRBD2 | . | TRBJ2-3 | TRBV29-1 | CSGSGGTQYF | TGCAGTGGGAGCGGGGGTACGCAGTATTTT
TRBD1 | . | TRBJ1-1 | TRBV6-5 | CASRSYRGMNTEAFF | TGTGCCAGCAGGTCATACAGGGGCATGAACACTGAAGCTTTCTTT
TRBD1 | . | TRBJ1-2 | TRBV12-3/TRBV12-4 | CASSSTGPSGYTF | TGTGCCAGCAGTTCGACAGGGCCCTCTGGCTACACCTTC
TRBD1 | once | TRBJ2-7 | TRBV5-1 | CASSLTRQGAGEQYF | TGCGCCAGCAGCTTGACAAGACAGGGGGCCGGGGAGCAGTACTTC